What follows describes a single T cell receptor beta chain. Its target is not known. At one boundary the junction diverges from the germline segment, which might be a read error. Regarding treatment: roughly ten-day PBMC culture with coronavirus spike peptide pools or control peptides (ViraFEST assay). The CDR3 totals 13 residues. CDR1 is DFQATT, CDR2 SNEGSKA, per germline (reference sequence). The Oncomine TCR Beta short-read assay was what sequenced the DNA obtained from cultured CD4+ T cells. TCRdb reprocessed the PCR reads via MiXCR and lists one record per CDR3 protein. The sample lists 14,000 to 15,000 distinct CDR3 sequences; under 60% were seen once. The data belong to a study of vaccination and CD4 T cells after COVID-19.

This receptor was identified in a human donor with COVID-19. V usage is TRBV20-1 and J usage is TRBJ2-3, with D possibly TRBD2 on 6 matching bases. Sequenced material: cultured CD4+ T cells from blood, taken after SARS-CoV-2 vaccination. The CDR3 DNA reads TGCAGTGCCACGACTAGGTCGAGAGATACGCGGTATTTT. Translated, it gives CSATTRSRDTRYF.